The source of this T cell receptor (beta chain) is a study of T cells in Graves' hyperthyroidism and ophthalmopathy. Amplified TCR beta CDR3 regions came from RNA transcripts. When the TCR CDR3 underwent first-round RT-PCR, the HTBI primer set was used. TCRdb re-called the multiplex PCR reads with MiXCR, one entry per CDR3 protein. The table shows some 400,000 distinct CDR3 sequences, with around 13% occurring only once. Study-wide results and limits: Ophthalmopathy, as predicted by the model, came a median roughly 6.3 months after the prediction.

Turning to this clonotype: The target antigen is unknown.

Patients aged 18 to 65 had newly diagnosed hyperthyroidism lasting under 2 months. For the diagnoses, clinical symptoms, serum thyroxine and TRAb, thyroid ultrasound and orbital computed tomography were used. Trimming removed 7 bases from V and 1 base from J, with 14 bases in between. In germline, CDR1 is DFQATT, CDR2 SNEGSKA (reference sequence). The CDR3 is 14 residues long. The receptor comes from a woman in her sixties with Graves' hyperthyroidism. This chain links TRBV20-1 with TRBJ1-5; the D gene is possibly TRBD1 (6 bases). Input material: blood. The CDR3 spells CSVSGGGSNQPQHF. DNA of the CDR3: TGCAGTGTCAGCGGGGGGGGCAGCAATCAGCCCCAGCATTTT.